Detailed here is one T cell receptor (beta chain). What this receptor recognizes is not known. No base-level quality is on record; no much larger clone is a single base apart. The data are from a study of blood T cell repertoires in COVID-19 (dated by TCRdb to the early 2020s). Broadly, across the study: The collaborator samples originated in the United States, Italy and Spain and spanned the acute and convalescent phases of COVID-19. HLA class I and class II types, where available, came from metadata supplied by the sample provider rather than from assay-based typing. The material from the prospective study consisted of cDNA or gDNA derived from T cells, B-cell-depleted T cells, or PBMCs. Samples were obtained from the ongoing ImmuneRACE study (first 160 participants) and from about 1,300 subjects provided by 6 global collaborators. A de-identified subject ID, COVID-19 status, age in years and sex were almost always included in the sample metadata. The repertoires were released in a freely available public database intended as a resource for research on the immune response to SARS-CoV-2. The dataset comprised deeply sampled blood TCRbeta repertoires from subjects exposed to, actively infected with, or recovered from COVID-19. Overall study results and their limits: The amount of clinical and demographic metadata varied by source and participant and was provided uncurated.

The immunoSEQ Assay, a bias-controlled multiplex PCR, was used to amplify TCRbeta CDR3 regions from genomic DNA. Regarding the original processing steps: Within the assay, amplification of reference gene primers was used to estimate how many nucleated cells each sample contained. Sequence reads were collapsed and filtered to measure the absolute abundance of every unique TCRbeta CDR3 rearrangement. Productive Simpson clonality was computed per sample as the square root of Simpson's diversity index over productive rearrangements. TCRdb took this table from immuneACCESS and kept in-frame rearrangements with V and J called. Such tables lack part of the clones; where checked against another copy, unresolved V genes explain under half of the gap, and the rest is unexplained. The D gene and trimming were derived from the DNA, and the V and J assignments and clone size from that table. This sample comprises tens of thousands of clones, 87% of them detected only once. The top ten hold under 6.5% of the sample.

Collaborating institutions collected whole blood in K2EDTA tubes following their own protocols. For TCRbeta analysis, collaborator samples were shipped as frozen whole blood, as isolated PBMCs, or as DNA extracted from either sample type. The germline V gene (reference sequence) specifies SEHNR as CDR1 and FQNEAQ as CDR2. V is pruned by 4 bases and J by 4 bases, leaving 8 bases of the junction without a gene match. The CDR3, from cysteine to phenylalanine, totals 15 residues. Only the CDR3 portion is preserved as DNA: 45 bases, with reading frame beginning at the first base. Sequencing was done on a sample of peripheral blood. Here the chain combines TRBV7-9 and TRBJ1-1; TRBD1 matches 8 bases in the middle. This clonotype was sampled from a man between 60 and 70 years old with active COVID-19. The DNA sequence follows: TGTGCCAGCAGCTCCCGAGGACAGGGAGGCACTGAAGCTTTCTTT. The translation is CASSSRGQGGTEAFF.